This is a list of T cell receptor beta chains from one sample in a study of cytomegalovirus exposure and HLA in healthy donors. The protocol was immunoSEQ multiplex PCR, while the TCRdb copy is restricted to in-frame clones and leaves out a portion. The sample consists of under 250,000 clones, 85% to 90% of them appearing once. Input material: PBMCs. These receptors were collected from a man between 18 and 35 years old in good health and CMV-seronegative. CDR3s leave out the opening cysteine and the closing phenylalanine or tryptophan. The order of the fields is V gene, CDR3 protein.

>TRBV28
ASSETGRGRRTDTQY
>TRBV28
ASKAPDNEQF
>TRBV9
ASSTRGHGQY
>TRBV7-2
ASSLQGISGYT
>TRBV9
ASSGGGAAGGTSSYNEQF
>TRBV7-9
ANSLGQDLGNTIY
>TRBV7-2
ASSLEGQVTYEQY
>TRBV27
ASRALAGLQETQY
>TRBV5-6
ASSLTGEGNTIY
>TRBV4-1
ASSPGQNYGYT
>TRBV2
ASSLGQNSNQPQH
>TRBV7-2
ASSQQGRNIQY
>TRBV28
ASSLIQGIIGELF
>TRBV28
ASSETGTGLTMRQF
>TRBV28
ATKTGGPTGELF
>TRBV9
ASSQSNTGELF
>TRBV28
ATQRMGASGANVLT
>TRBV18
ASSPRRLVGEQY
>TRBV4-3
ASSQLHSGRPGELF